There are a few counts of the clone carrying this TCR beta chain. Its antigen remains unidentified. CDR1 MNHEY and CDR2 SVGAGI come from the germline V gene. The ends lost 6 bases at V and 3 bases at J; junction bases unmatched: 7. The CDR3 contains 15 residues. TCRB transcripts that were expressed got sequenced, as all of the isolated RNA had been reverse transcribed. Sequencing was performed with immunoSEQ multiplex PCR; in TCRdb, only in-frame clones are kept and a portion is missing. The sample contains 500,000 to 850,000 clones, over 11% of which appear only once. The sample is drawn from a study of beta chain features in type 1 diabetes. Study-wide points: Shorter TCRB CDR3s, moderately but significantly so, marked every one of the four CD4+ subsets in Type 1 diabetes patients.

This sequence originates from a man aged 18 to 30 with type 1 diabetes. This rearrangement joins TRBV6-5 to TRBJ2-7, with 11 bases identical to TRBD2. The material sequenced was naive CD4+ T cells from blood. The CDR3 DNA sequence: TGTGCCAGCAGCCGCTATAGCGGGAGGGACTACGAGCAGTACTTC. It yields the protein CASSRYSGRDYEQYF.